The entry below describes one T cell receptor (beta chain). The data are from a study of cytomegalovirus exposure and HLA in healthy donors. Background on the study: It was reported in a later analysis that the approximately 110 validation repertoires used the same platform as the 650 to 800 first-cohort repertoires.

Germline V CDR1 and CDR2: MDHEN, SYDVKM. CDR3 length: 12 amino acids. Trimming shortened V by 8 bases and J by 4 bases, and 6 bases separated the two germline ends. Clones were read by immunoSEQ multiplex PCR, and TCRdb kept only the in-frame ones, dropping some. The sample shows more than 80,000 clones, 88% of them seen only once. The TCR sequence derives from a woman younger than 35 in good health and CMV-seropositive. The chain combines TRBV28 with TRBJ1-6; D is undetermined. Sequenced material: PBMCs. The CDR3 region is CASLSYNSPLHF. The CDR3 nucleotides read TGTGCCAGCCTTAGTTATAATTCACCCCTCCACTTT.